The entry below gives a single T cell receptor beta chain sequence along with its context. CDR1 is MNHEY, CDR2 SVGAGI, per germline. V was pared by 5 bases and J by 7 bases, with 19 bases between. The CDR3 is 15 residues long. This sample stems from a study of blood T cell repertoires in COVID-19. Study overall: Sites in the United States, Italy and Spain provided acute and convalescent COVID-19 samples. Sources were T cells, B-cell-depleted T cells, or PBMCs; the material itself was cDNA or gDNA.

Per the original methods: Amplification of reference gene primers provided the estimated nucleated cell counts. TCRdb keeps only in-frame clones here, not all; method: immunoSEQ multiplex PCR. V and J calls and clone size come straight from that table; D and trimming were deduced from the DNA. Among around 63,000 clones listed, roughly 90% were seen once. The chain joins TRBV6-5 to TRBJ2-3; D uncertain. The sequence derives from a woman in her sixties or seventies with acute or convalescent COVID-19. Sequencing used peripheral blood. CDR3 loop: CASSTRAGAKYTQYF. DNA for the CDR3: TGTGCCAGCAGTACGAGAGCCGGAGCTAAATATACGCAGTATTTT.